This T cell receptor (beta chain) comes out of a study of OX40 agonist ivuxolimab in advanced cancers. Study in general: An agonistic human IgG2 monoclonal antibody against OX40 (CD134) was given. Participants, around 80% male, averaged roughly 55 years of age, ranging from about 23 to 79.

Comments on this clone: Its cognate antigen is unknown.

Study-wide results and caveats: The study found among the lowest clonal expansion in partial responders at 0.1-3.0 mg/kg.

This CDR3 has 14 residues. V was shortened by 4 bases and J by 3 bases, with 12 bases between the two germline ends. CDR1 is LGHNA, CDR2 YSLEER, per germline. Sequencing used immunoSEQ multiplex PCR; TCRdb keeps in-frame clones, though not all of them. The top ten clones hold about a fifth of a sample with 75,000 to 80,000 clones, 94% of them seen once. The sequenced sample was CD4+ or CD8+ T cells sorted from blood, obtained in a trial of the OX40 agonist ivuxolimab. The chain couples TRBV4-3 to TRBJ1-1; TRBD1 might be the D (5 bases). The sequence was collected from an adult with an advanced solid tumor such as melanoma, head and neck, liver or kidney cancer. CDR3 loop: CASSRDVGYTEAFF. The CDR3 coding sequence is TGCGCCAGCAGCCGGGACGTAGGGTACACTGAAGCTTTCTTT.